The present T cell receptor beta chain was sequenced within a study of shared clonotypes between healthy human individuals. CDR1 and CDR2 from the germline V gene are LGHNA and YNFKEQ. CDR3 size: 13 residues. With 4 bases removed from V and 9 bases from J, the gap between germline ends came to 13 bases. Some clones are missing from TCRdb's copy, which holds only in-frame ones; the method was immunoSEQ multiplex PCR. The sample carries about half a million clones, roughly 78% recorded once. The sequence was obtained from a woman in her thirties or forties in good health. Some clones in this sample may be carry-over from other donors' samples. The material sequenced was PBMCs. The gene calls are TRBV4-2 and TRBJ2-1; D may be TRBD1 or TRBD2 (7 bases each). For the CDR3, the DNA is TGTGCCAGCAGCCTGAGCGGGACAGCTGAGCAGTTCTTC. This encodes CASSLSGTAEQFF.